Sequencing of this TCR beta chain was carried out in a study of T-cell reconstitution after alpha-beta-depleted transplantation in children. Broader study findings: T-cell counts and diversity at one year post-transplant came mainly from newly produced T cells.

Library preparation (for TCRbeta) was performed with unique molecular identifiers. TCRdb redid the calling of the PCR reads with MiXCR, one entry per CDR3 protein. The repertoire holds about 980,000 distinct CDR3 sequences, with under 30% as singletons. This clonotype has more than one count but fewer than ten. Its antigen remains unidentified. Germline assignment: CDR1 MNHEY and CDR2 SVGEGT. Losses at the gene ends were 5 bases for V and 3 bases for J; bases not matched to a gene: 6. The CDR3 is 16 amino acids. The TCR originated in a boy in the first two years of life who had a stem cell transplant for SCID, so the T cells may come from the graft donor. The sample was PBMCs, mostly from graft donor cells, taken 360 days after TCRalphabeta/CD19-depleted stem cell transplant. V gene TRBV6-2 or TRBV6-3 combines with J gene TRBJ2-6, with TRBD1 matching over 8 bases. CDR3 sequence: CASSPPTGVGANVLTF. CDR3 DNA: TGTGCCAGCAGTCCCCCGACAGGGGTTGGGGCCAACGTCCTGACTTTC.